This T cell receptor (beta chain) originates from a study of T cell repertoires in aging, cancer and after chemotherapy. Across the study: Donors were grouped into six age bands spanning 30 or younger through 70 or older. Patients with glioblastoma brain tumors were sampled before and after temozolomide-based therapy. Study results and caveats: In healthy donors, age-related TCR diversity loss mainly reflected lost richness.

By its share, this clonotype is medium-sized. The antigen is undetermined. A mixed TRB-A/B primer pool amplified rearranged TRB by multiplex touch-down PCR. TCRdb reprocessed the multiplex PCR reads with MiXCR, giving one entry per CDR3 protein. The sample has fewer than 2,000 distinct CDR3 sequences; about 22% are singletons. The template was genomic DNA from peripheral blood, not RNA. The sequencing sample was made of blood. The sequence was obtained from a human donor with a solid tumor.

The CDR3 DNA is TGTGCCAGCAGCTACCCGGGACTAGCGGGGGCCTTGCCTAGCACAGATACGCAGTATTTT. It yields the protein CASSYPGLAGALPSTDTQYF. The chain has TRBV7-6 and TRBJ2-3; TRBD2 matches at 14 bases. The germline V gene has CDR1 SGHVS and CDR2 FNYEAQ. CDR3 length equals 20 residues. The junction had 12 bases not matched to a gene; V was cut back by 4 bases and J by 0 bases.